The rows below give T cell receptor beta chains drawn from one sample of a study of beta chain features in type 1 diabetes. Assay: immunoSEQ multiplex PCR; the TCRdb copy retains only in-frame clones and omits some. The sample holds over 500,000 clones, roughly 15% seen once. The sequencing sample was made of naive CD4+ T cells from blood. These receptors were collected from a man younger than 35 in good health. The CDR3 runs from the conserved cysteine through the conserved F or W. Each record gives: clone size, D gene, V gene, J gene, CDR3 DNA, CDR3 protein. A D gene is named only where the DNA matches it firmly. The size of a clone is reported for some rows only, either as once, few or many, or as a class for expanded clones.

clone size: few
D gene: NA
V gene: TRBV7-2
J gene: TRBJ2-7
CDR3 DNA: TGTGCCAGCAGCTTAGTCCCCGAACCGCGATCCTACGAGCAGTACTTC
CDR3 protein: CASSLVPEPRSYEQYF

clone size: NA
D gene: NA
V gene: TRBV9
J gene: TRBJ2-1
CDR3 DNA: TGTGCCAGCAGCGTAGGGTTCCGGGAGTACAATGAGCAGTTCTTC
CDR3 protein: CASSVGFREYNEQFF

clone size: few
D gene: NA
V gene: TRBV7-2
J gene: TRBJ1-1
CDR3 DNA: TGTGCCGGGGAAACAGGGAGCACTGAAGCTTTCTTT
CDR3 protein: CAGETGSTEAFF

clone size: few
D gene: NA
V gene: TRBV18
J gene: TRBJ2-7
CDR3 DNA: TGTGCCAGCTCACCAGGACAGTCCTACGAGCAGTACTTC
CDR3 protein: CASSPGQSYEQYF

clone size: NA
D gene: TRBD1
V gene: TRBV10-3
J gene: TRBJ1-1
CDR3 DNA: TGTGCCATCAGGGACAGGGGTTTGAACACTGAAGCTTTCTTT
CDR3 protein: CAIRDRGLNTEAFF

clone size: NA
D gene: NA
V gene: TRBV7-2
J gene: TRBJ2-7
CDR3 DNA: TGTGCCAGCAGCTTAACAGGGACCATCTACGAGCAGTACTTC
CDR3 protein: CASSLTGTIYEQYF

clone size: few
D gene: TRBD2
V gene: TRBV29-1
J gene: TRBJ2-5
CDR3 DNA: TGCAGCGCACCGTCAGCGGGGGGGCTCCGAGAGACCCAGTACTTC
CDR3 protein: CSAPSAGGLRETQYF

clone size: few
D gene: NA
V gene: TRBV4-2
J gene: TRBJ2-7
CDR3 DNA: TGTGCCAGCAGCCAAGTGCGACAAGCCTCCTACGAGCAGTACTTC
CDR3 protein: CASSQVRQASYEQYF

clone size: few
D gene: NA
V gene: TRBV9
J gene: TRBJ2-5
CDR3 DNA: TGTGCCAGCAGCGTCCCCCGGGAGACCCAGTACTTC
CDR3 protein: CASSVPRETQYF

clone size: few
D gene: NA
V gene: TRBV29-1
J gene: TRBJ1-1
CDR3 DNA: TGCAGCGTTGGCTTCAGGGGCACTGAAGCTTTCTTT
CDR3 protein: CSVGFRGTEAFF

clone size: NA
D gene: TRBD1
V gene: TRBV4-3
J gene: TRBJ2-5
CDR3 DNA: TGCGCCAGCAGCCAAAGGGACAGGGGTTTGGGGACCCAGTACTTC
CDR3 protein: CASSQRDRGLGTQYF

clone size: few
D gene: TRBD1
V gene: TRBV5-4
J gene: TRBJ2-1
CDR3 DNA: TGTGCCAGCAGCCGCCGACAGGGGAGCTCCTACAATGAGCAGTTCTTC
CDR3 protein: CASSRRQGSSYNEQFF

clone size: NA
D gene: TRBD1
V gene: TRBV10-3
J gene: TRBJ2-3
CDR3 DNA: TGTGCCATCACGGGACAGGGGGAAACAGATACGCAGTATTTT
CDR3 protein: CAITGQGETDTQYF

clone size: few
D gene: TRBD1
V gene: TRBV13
J gene: TRBJ1-1
CDR3 DNA: TGTGCCAGCAGCCTGGGACAGCAGAACACTGAAGCTTTCTTT
CDR3 protein: CASSLGQQNTEAFF

clone size: NA
D gene: NA
V gene: TRBV29-1
J gene: TRBJ1-1
CDR3 DNA: TGCAGCCCGGCGAGGGGGAACACTGAAGCTTTCTTT
CDR3 protein: CSPARGNTEAFF

clone size: NA
D gene: NA
V gene: TRBV7-3
J gene: TRBJ1-3
CDR3 DNA: TGTGCCAGCAGCATAGGACAGTATCCTGGAAACACCATATATTTT
CDR3 protein: CASSIGQYPGNTIYF

clone size: few
D gene: NA
V gene: TRBV2
J gene: TRBJ2-5
CDR3 DNA: TGTGCCAGCGGCGGTGGGGAGACCCAGTACTTC
CDR3 protein: CASGGGETQYF

clone size: few
D gene: TRBD2
V gene: TRBV5-4
J gene: TRBJ2-1
CDR3 DNA: TGTGCCAGCAGCGCCCGACTAGCGGGGGAGCAGTTCTTC
CDR3 protein: CASSARLAGEQFF

clone size: NA
D gene: NA
V gene: TRBV4-2
J gene: TRBJ2-7
CDR3 DNA: TGTGCCAGCAGCCTAGAAGGGCAGGGTATCTCCGGGTACGAGCAGTACTTC
CDR3 protein: CASSLEGQGISGYEQYF

clone size: NA
D gene: NA
V gene: TRBV4-1
J gene: TRBJ2-5
CDR3 DNA: TGCGCCAGCAGCCAAGACTGGGAGGGGGCAGTACTAGAGACCCAGTACTTC
CDR3 protein: CASSQDWEGAVLETQYF

clone size: NA
D gene: TRBD1
V gene: TRBV7-8
J gene: TRBJ1-2
CDR3 DNA: TGTGCCAGCAGCCTCCGACAGGGGAGGGTATTGGCTACGATGGGGACTAACTATGGCTACACCTTC
CDR3 protein: CASSLRQGRVLATMGTNYGYTF

clone size: NA
D gene: NA
V gene: TRBV5-8
J gene: TRBJ2-5
CDR3 DNA: TGTGCCAGCAGCTTGGAACAGGGGGGGGAGACCCAGTACTTC
CDR3 protein: CASSLEQGGETQYF

clone size: NA
D gene: TRBD1
V gene: TRBV5-1
J gene: TRBJ2-2
CDR3 DNA: TGCGCCAGCAGCTCCGGGACAGCAGCCACCGGGGAGCTGTTTTTT
CDR3 protein: CASSSGTAATGELFF

clone size: few
D gene: NA
V gene: TRBV28
J gene: TRBJ2-5
CDR3 DNA: TGTGCCAGCACCCATCTGCTCCCGGAGACCCAGTACTTC
CDR3 protein: CASTHLLPETQYF

clone size: NA
D gene: NA
V gene: TRBV20-1
J gene: TRBJ1-2
CDR3 DNA: TGCAGTGCTAGGGCCGGGGGTAGCTACACCTTC
CDR3 protein: CSARAGGSYTF

clone size: NA
D gene: TRBD1
V gene: TRBV5-4
J gene: TRBJ1-1
CDR3 DNA: TGTGCCAGCAGCTTCCCGACAGGGGAGTATACTGAAGCTTTCTTT
CDR3 protein: CASSFPTGEYTEAFF

clone size: NA
D gene: NA
V gene: TRBV29-1
J gene: TRBJ1-4
CDR3 DNA: TGCAGCGTTGACGAGCGGGGTGAAAAACTGTTTTTT
CDR3 protein: CSVDERGEKLFF

clone size: few
D gene: TRBD1
V gene: TRBV7-2
J gene: TRBJ2-3
CDR3 DNA: TGTGCCAGCAGCTTTAACAGGGGGCGCGAGACAGATACGCAGTATTTT
CDR3 protein: CASSFNRGRETDTQYF

clone size: NA
D gene: NA
V gene: TRBV5-1
J gene: TRBJ2-3
CDR3 DNA: TGCGCCAGCAGTTACGGAGGAGATACGCAGTATTTT
CDR3 protein: CASSYGGDTQYF

clone size: few
D gene: NA
V gene: TRBV5-6
J gene: TRBJ1-2
CDR3 DNA: TGTGCCAGCCGGAGGACCGACTATGGCTACACCTTC
CDR3 protein: CASRRTDYGYTF

clone size: few
D gene: NA
V gene: TRBV5-6
J gene: TRBJ2-7
CDR3 DNA: TGTGCCAGCAGCTCGGGCCCCCACGGGAACGAGCAGTACTTC
CDR3 protein: CASSSGPHGNEQYF

clone size: few
D gene: TRBD2
V gene: TRBV7-9
J gene: TRBJ2-5
CDR3 DNA: TGTGCCAGCAGCTTAGCGCAAGCGGGACAAGAGACCCAGTACTTC
CDR3 protein: CASSLAQAGQETQYF

clone size: NA
D gene: NA
V gene: TRBV5-1
J gene: TRBJ2-5
CDR3 DNA: TGCGCCAGCGTCGGGTACCAAGAGACCCAGTACTTC
CDR3 protein: CASVGYQETQYF

clone size: few
D gene: NA
V gene: TRBV15
J gene: TRBJ2-3
CDR3 DNA: TGTGCCAGAGATCCCCCGGAGGGCCGGGATACGCAGTATTTT
CDR3 protein: CARDPPEGRDTQYF

clone size: NA
D gene: NA
V gene: TRBV7-9
J gene: TRBJ1-1
CDR3 DNA: TGTGCCAGCAGCTTGGTACAGGTGGGGACTGAAGCTTTCTTT
CDR3 protein: CASSLVQVGTEAFF

clone size: NA
D gene: NA
V gene: TRBV6-5
J gene: TRBJ2-1
CDR3 DNA: TGTGCCAGCAGCCCTTTATCCAATGAGCAGTTCTTC
CDR3 protein: CASSPLSNEQFF

clone size: few
D gene: NA
V gene: TRBV10-3
J gene: TRBJ1-5
CDR3 DNA: TGTGCCATCAGTGATGTGGGGGATGGAAATCAGCCCCAGCATTTT
CDR3 protein: CAISDVGDGNQPQHF

clone size: NA
D gene: NA
V gene: TRBV12-2
J gene: TRBJ1-2
CDR3 DNA: TGTGCAAGTCGCCTCTACGGACCGCGCGACAGCTATGGCTACACCTTC
CDR3 protein: CASRLYGPRDSYGYTF

clone size: NA
D gene: NA
V gene: TRBV7-2
J gene: TRBJ1-4
CDR3 DNA: TGTGCCAGCAGCCCGGGACGAATAAGGGGTGAAAAACTGTTTTTT
CDR3 protein: CASSPGRIRGEKLFF

clone size: few
D gene: TRBD2
V gene: TRBV11-2
J gene: TRBJ2-2
CDR3 DNA: TGTGCCAGCAGAGGGCTAGCGGGGCCCTCCACCGGGGAGCTGTTTTTT
CDR3 protein: CASRGLAGPSTGELFF

clone size: NA
D gene: TRBD1
V gene: TRBV25-1
J gene: TRBJ2-7
CDR3 DNA: TGTGCCAGCAGCGGGACAGGGGTTATCTACGAGCAGTACTTC
CDR3 protein: CASSGTGVIYEQYF

clone size: few
D gene: NA
V gene: TRBV18
J gene: TRBJ1-2
CDR3 DNA: TGTGCCAGCTCACATTCCACGGCATGGCAGTTAGGGGGCTACACCTTC
CDR3 protein: CASSHSTAWQLGGYTF

clone size: NA
D gene: NA
V gene: TRBV7-2
J gene: TRBJ2-2
CDR3 DNA: TGTGCCAGCAGCTTGTTCCGCACCGGGGAGCTGTTTTTT
CDR3 protein: CASSLFRTGELFF

clone size: NA
D gene: TRBD2
V gene: TRBV20-1
J gene: TRBJ2-7
CDR3 DNA: TGCAGTCCCGGGACTACCTACGAGCAGTACTTC
CDR3 protein: CSPGTTYEQYF

clone size: few
D gene: NA
V gene: TRBV7-8
J gene: TRBJ2-1
CDR3 DNA: TGTGCCAGCAGCTTAGACGCCATCTTCTCCTACAATGAGCAGTTCTTC
CDR3 protein: CASSLDAIFSYNEQFF

clone size: NA
D gene: NA
V gene: TRBV6-6
J gene: TRBJ2-1
CDR3 DNA: TGTGCCAGCGGGGGGGCGCTTAAGACCAGTGAGCAGTTCTTC
CDR3 protein: CASGGALKTSEQFF

clone size: NA
D gene: NA
V gene: TRBV5-5
J gene: TRBJ2-5
CDR3 DNA: TGTGCCAGCAGCTCACTTGGGGTCCAAGAGACCCAGTACTTC
CDR3 protein: CASSSLGVQETQYF

clone size: few
D gene: TRBD1
V gene: TRBV7-3
J gene: TRBJ2-4
CDR3 DNA: TGTGCCAGCAGCCCCGACTCAGGGGGCAAAAACATTCAGTACTTC
CDR3 protein: CASSPDSGGKNIQYF

clone size: NA
D gene: TRBD1
V gene: TRBV18
J gene: TRBJ1-1
CDR3 DNA: TGTGCCAGCTCACCGCTGTTGACAGGGGGCACTGAAGCTTTCTTT
CDR3 protein: CASSPLLTGGTEAFF

clone size: few
D gene: NA
V gene: TRBV7-9
J gene: TRBJ2-3
CDR3 DNA: TGTGCCAGCAGACCACTCAGGGTGGGGACAGATACGCAGTATTTT
CDR3 protein: CASRPLRVGTDTQYF

clone size: NA
D gene: NA
V gene: TRBV29-1
J gene: TRBJ1-4
CDR3 DNA: TGCAGCGTTGGACAGCCTTCTAATGAAAAACTGTTTTTT
CDR3 protein: CSVGQPSNEKLFF

clone size: NA
D gene: TRBD1
V gene: TRBV7-3
J gene: TRBJ2-3
CDR3 DNA: TGTGCCAGCAGCAAAATGGACAGGGACACAGATACGCAGTATTTT
CDR3 protein: CASSKMDRDTDTQYF

clone size: NA
D gene: NA
V gene: TRBV5-4
J gene: TRBJ2-1
CDR3 DNA: TGTGCCAGCAGCTCTAAGGGGGGTGGTGATGAGCAGTTCTTC
CDR3 protein: CASSSKGGGDEQFF

clone size: NA
D gene: NA
V gene: TRBV5-4
J gene: TRBJ2-3
CDR3 DNA: TGTGCCAGCAGCTCTCCTTACACAGATACGCAGTATTTT
CDR3 protein: CASSSPYTDTQYF

clone size: NA
D gene: NA
V gene: TRBV12-5
J gene: TRBJ1-1
CDR3 DNA: TGTGCTAGTGGGAGGGACACTGAAGCTTTCTTT
CDR3 protein: CASGRDTEAFF

clone size: NA
D gene: TRBD1
V gene: TRBV7-2
J gene: TRBJ2-7
CDR3 DNA: TGTGCCAGCAGCTCGGCGGTGGGACAGGGCACCTACGAGCAGTACTTC
CDR3 protein: CASSSAVGQGTYEQYF

clone size: NA
D gene: NA
V gene: TRBV4-3
J gene: TRBJ1-4
CDR3 DNA: TGCGCCAGCAGCCAAGATCTGGATACCGGCAGAGAAAAACTGTTTTTT
CDR3 protein: CASSQDLDTGREKLFF

clone size: NA
D gene: NA
V gene: TRBV9
J gene: TRBJ2-5
CDR3 DNA: TGTGCCAGCAGCCTCGACAGTAGGGAGACCCAGTACTTC
CDR3 protein: CASSLDSRETQYF

clone size: NA
D gene: NA
V gene: TRBV6-5
J gene: TRBJ2-2
CDR3 DNA: TGTGCCAGCAGAGCCACAGGGCGAGAAACCGGGGAGCTGTTTTTT
CDR3 protein: CASRATGRETGELFF

clone size: NA
D gene: NA
V gene: TRBV5-6
J gene: TRBJ1-5
CDR3 DNA: TGTGCCAGCAGCTTGGTTGGTGGGCTGGGGACTCATTTT
CDR3 protein: CASSLVGGLGTHF